The entry below gives a single T cell receptor beta chain sequence along with its context. No antigen is known for it. The sample comes from a study of post-analysis software for immune sequencing data. Study-level results: With TRBV5-6, TRBV5-1 and TRBV20-1 included, about five TRBV segments were more frequent in patients than in controls. Normalized Chao1 diversity was significantly lower in multiple sclerosis patients than in controls. By F measure, samples from a shared preparation batch strongly co-clustered.

Germline loops: CDR1 MDHEN, CDR2 SYDVKM. Trimming shortened V by 4 bases and J by 7 bases, and 5 bases separated the two germline ends. This CDR3 is built from 11 residues. Unique-molecular-identifier-tagged TCR beta cDNA libraries were used. T cells numbering roughly 0.9 to 11 million gave rise to some 500,000 cDNA molecules. One entry per CDR3 protein, called by TCRdb with MiXCR from the PCR reads. Among 650,000 to 850,000 distinct CDR3 sequences, approximately 44% were seen once, and the ten largest hold 4.9%. The sample was blood. The receptor's source is a girl between 5 and 17 years old with multiple sclerosis. The V call is TRBV28, the J call TRBJ1-5; D remains ambiguous. The CDR3 DNA follows: TGTGCCAGCAGTTCGGGCCAGCCCCAGCATTTT. This encodes CASSSGQPQHF.